This TCR beta chain was sequenced during a study of cytomegalovirus exposure and HLA in healthy donors. Each donor was nominally healthy when sampled (though unrecorded immune exposures were likely). Comments on this clone: As yet, its antigen is unknown.

Amplification used 60 Vbeta primers and 13 Jbeta primers. Measured with immunoSEQ multiplex PCR; TCRdb has only the in-frame clones, and not every one. This table has about 120,000 clones, roughly 60% appearing once. Whole-study findings and limits: Usually a TCR sequence was rare, but some public TCRs were found in many donors.

The receptor comes from a middle-aged man in good health and CMV-seropositive. The sequenced sample was PBMCs.

In DNA, the CDR3 is TGTGCCAGCCGTCGAACGGGGGGGCGGGAAGATACGCAGTATTTT. Its translation: CASRRTGGREDTQYF. The J gene is TRBJ2-3, the V gene TRBV6-5; 8 nucleotides agree with TRBD2. This CDR3 has 15 residues. After removal of 8 bases from V and 5 bases from J, the junction contained 12 bases not matched to a gene. Germline loops: CDR1 MNHEY, CDR2 SVGAGI.